This T cell receptor (beta chain) was sequenced during a study of OX40 agonist ivuxolimab in advanced cancers. The study in broad terms: Ivuxolimab was a fully human IgG2 agonistic monoclonal antibody targeting the costimulatory receptor OX40 (CD134). Prior anti-PD-1, anti-PD-L1 or anti-CTLA-4 therapy was permitted, and about two fifths of dose-escalation patients had received checkpoint inhibitors. Intravenous ivuxolimab was administered to patients every 2 weeks at six dose levels: 0.01, 0.1, 0.3, 1.5, 3 and 10 mg/kg. Among the 52 dose-escalation patients, some 20 had hepatocellular carcinoma, around 15 melanoma, 9 renal cell carcinoma and 9 head and neck cancer. Partial responses occurred in three dose-escalation patients: two with cutaneous melanoma and one with hepatocellular carcinoma. In the dose-escalation cohort, 82.7% of patients were male, and the mean age was approximately 60 years, with a range of roughly 23 to 85. Peripheral TCRbeta sequencing aimed to test whether ivuxolimab altered TCR sequence diversity and caused clonal T-cell expansion. The paper covers the monotherapy dose-escalation part of the phase I ivuxolimab trial, which included N of about 50 patients.

Trimming costs V 8 bases and J 1 base, and their ends lie 14 bases apart. Sequences MDHEN (CDR1) and SYDVKM (CDR2) are obtained from the germline V gene. The CDR3 contains 14 residues, cysteine and phenylalanine counted. The retained sequence is limited to the CDR3, 42 bases, with the frame set at the first base. Beyond this particular receptor, the publication reports: After ivuxolimab, expanded clones were on average more numerous among CD8+ T cells than among CD4+ T cells. At doses of 0.1 to 3.0 mg/kg, clonal expansion of both CD4+ and CD8+ blood T cells was observed from baseline to week 6. Antigen specificity was not determined for the clonally expanded peripheral T cells. Low levels of normalized T-cell clonal expansion were also shown by some nonresponding patients. In the 0.1-3.0 mg/kg groups, partial responders were among the patients with the lowest normalized peripheral clonal expansion, particularly in CD8+ T cells.

Patients with a history of autoimmune disease or receiving systemic immunosuppression were excluded from the trial. In every dose cohort, peripheral blood was drawn for TCR sequencing at baseline, cycle 4 day 1, and cycle 7 day 1. Samples were obtained from an open-label, multicenter, first-in-human phase I dose-escalation trial of ivuxolimab. Adults with locally advanced or metastatic melanoma, renal cell carcinoma, hepatocellular carcinoma or head and neck squamous cell carcinoma were enrolled in the trial. Before TCR sequencing, CD4+ T cells and CD8+ T cells from peripheral blood were sorted into separate populations. About this clone itself: Which antigen it targets is not known. No per-base quality is available; no much larger clone lies one base away.

Genomic DNA was extracted from sorted cells for sequencing of the TCRbeta CDR3 region. TCRbeta CDR3 regions were sequenced using the immunoSEQ Assay. TCRdb carries this immuneACCESS record with in-frame sequences only. Its versions omit some clonotypes, under half of them owing to an unresolved V gene in the studies checked, with the rest unexplained. The sample table holds some 73,000 clones, of which about 88% were seen once. Clones ranked in the top ten supply approximately 7.7% of the sample. The sequencing here drew on CD4+ or CD8+ T cells sorted from blood, taken in a trial of the OX40 agonist ivuxolimab. The V and J genes are TRBV28 and TRBJ1-2; matching of 6 bases hints at TRBD1 as the D gene. The sequence derives from an adult with an advanced solid tumor such as melanoma, head and neck, liver or kidney cancer. The CDR3 here reads CASRVGAVNYGYTF. The nucleotides are TGTGCCAGCCGAGTGGGGGCTGTTAACTATGGCTACACCTTC.